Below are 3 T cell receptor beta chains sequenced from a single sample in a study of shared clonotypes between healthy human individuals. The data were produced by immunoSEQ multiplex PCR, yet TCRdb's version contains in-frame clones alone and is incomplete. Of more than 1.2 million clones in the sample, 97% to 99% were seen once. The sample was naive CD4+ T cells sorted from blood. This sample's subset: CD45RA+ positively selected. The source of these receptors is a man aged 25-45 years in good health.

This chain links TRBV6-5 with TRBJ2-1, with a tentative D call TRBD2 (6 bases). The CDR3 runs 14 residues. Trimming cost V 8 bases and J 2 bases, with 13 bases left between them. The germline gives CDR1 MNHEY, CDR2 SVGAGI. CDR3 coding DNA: TGTGCCAGCCGGCGGGATGTTCCCTACAATGAGCAGTTCTTC. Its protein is CASRRDVPYNEQFF.

CDR3 coding DNA: TGTGCCGGAAGGAGTTATAGCAATCAGCCCCAGCATTTT. It encodes CAGRSYSNQPQHF. V and J are TRBV2 and TRBJ1-5; D unclear. The germline V and J ends were trimmed by 11 bases and 0 bases, with 11 bases remaining between them. Germline values: CDR1 SNHLY, CDR2 FYNNEI. This CDR3 is built from 13 residues. The full variable domain, with the rest looked up from reference TRBV2 and TRBJ1-5, is EPEVTQTPSHQVTQMGQEVILRCVPISNHLYFYWYRQILGQKVEFLVSFYNNEISEKSEIFDDQFSVERPDGSNFTLKIRSTKLEDSAMYFCAGRSYSNQPQHFGDGTRLSIL.

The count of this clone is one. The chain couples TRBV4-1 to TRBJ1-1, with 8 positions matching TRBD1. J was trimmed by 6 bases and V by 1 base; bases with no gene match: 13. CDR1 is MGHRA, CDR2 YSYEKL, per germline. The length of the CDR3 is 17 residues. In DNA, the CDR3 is TGCGCCAGCAGCCAAGCGGCAGGGGGCCCCTCCATTCCTGAAGCTTTCTTT. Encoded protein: CASSQAAGGPSIPEAFF.